Following are 20 T cell receptor beta chains from one sample sequenced in a study of T cells expressing NK-cell markers. TCRdb reanalyzed the 5' RACE reads and collapses them to one entry per CDR3 protein, without DNA. The sample has a few hundred thousand distinct CDR3 sequences, and its top ten clones hold about 0.4%. Sequenced input: blood T cells: a sorted CD56 or NKG2C T cell subset, CD4+ or CD8+ T cells, or bulk PBMC T cells (not recorded which). These receptors came from a man aged 18 to 29 in good health.

This sequence joins TRBV12-3 or TRBV12-4 and TRBJ2-1; without DNA, the TCRdb call of TRBD2 cannot be checked. This CDR3 contains 16 residues. The CDR3 loop is CASSETSGSLYNEQFF.

The chain links TRBV29-1 to TRBJ2-2; the D call of TRBD1 rests on TCRdb alone, since no DNA is present to check it. This CDR3 has 14 amino acids. The V gene's germline CDR1 is SQVTM and CDR2 ANQGSEA. The CDR3: CSGTAGPNTGELFF.

CDR3 region: CASTRTHSNFNEQFF. The chain couples TRBV10-2 to TRBJ2-1. Looked up from germline, CDR1 is WSHSY and CDR2 is SAAADI. CDR3 length: 15 amino acids.

The genes are TRBV20-1 and TRBJ2-2. CDR3 length: 14 residues. The V gene's germline CDR1 is DFQATT and CDR2 SNEGSKA (reference sequence). This CDR3 reads CSARGPVGIGELFF.

The J gene is TRBJ1-1, the V gene TRBV5-1; TCRdb picks TRBD1, but there is no DNA to check that call. Germline V gives CDR1 SGHRS, CDR2 YFSETQ. The CDR3 length is 18 residues. The CDR3 sequence is CASSLAGRFDPADTEAFF. Complete variable domain (other parts from reference TRBV5-1 and TRBJ1-1): KAGVTQTPRYLIKTRGQQVTLSCSPISGHRSVSWYQQTPGQGLQFLFEYFSETQRNKGNFPGRFSGRQFSNSRSEMNVSTLELGDSALYLCASSLAGRFDPADTEAFFGQGTRLTVV.

The rearrangement uses TRBV12-3 or TRBV12-4 and TRBJ2-1; TCRdb's D call of TRBD1 is untestable without DNA. The CDR3 is 16 residues long. This CDR3 is CASSLIGTGPHNEQFF.

The chain joins TRBV12-3 or TRBV12-4 to TRBJ1-4; the TCRdb D gene call, TRBD1, has no DNA to confirm it. There are 14 residues in the CDR3. This CDR3 is CASSDRGHGEKLFF.

V usage is TRBV23-1 and J usage is TRBJ2-5; the D call from TCRdb, TRBD2, cannot be confirmed without DNA. TRBV23-1 is placed among ORFs of uncertain function. The length of the CDR3 is 16 residues. CDR3 region: CASNQTISGGIETQYF.

This chain connects TRBV4-2 to TRBJ2-3; no DNA is available, so the TRBD2 call from TCRdb remains unchecked. CDR1 is LGHNA and CDR2 is YNFKEQ in the germline V gene. The CDR3 spans 15 residues. CDR3 region: CASSQVSSIADTQYF.

V gene TRBV29-1 combines with J gene TRBJ2-5. The germline CDR1 and CDR2 sequences are SQVTM and ANQGSEA. This CDR3 is built from 12 residues. This CDR3 is CSVERQQETQYF.

The chain recombines TRBV20-1 with TRBJ2-1. CDR3 size: 14 residues. Looked up from germline, CDR1 is DFQATT and CDR2 is SNEGSKA (reference sequence). CDR3: CSARDQLPYNEQFF.

The chain recombines TRBV5-1 with TRBJ2-5. This CDR3 comprises 12 residues. Per germline, CDR1 SGHRS and CDR2 YFSETQ. CDR3 amino acids: CASSSTRQTQYF.

This rearrangement joins TRBV24-1 to TRBJ2-2; the TCRdb call, TRBD2, lacks DNA for checking. This CDR3 spans 16 amino acids. Germline V gene sequence: CDR1 KGHDR, CDR2 SFDVKD. The CDR3: CATSDFAGLDTGELFF.

This chain uses TRBV29-1 with TRBJ2-7; as DNA is missing, the TRBD1 call by TCRdb cannot be tested. Germline V gives CDR1 SQVTM, CDR2 ANQGSEA. The CDR3 totals 13 residues. The CDR3 here is CSATPGQYYEQYF.

The chain recombines TRBV28 with TRBJ2-7; TCRdb indicates TRBD1, and absent DNA this call remains unverified. Germline assignment: CDR1 MDHEN and CDR2 SYDVKM. This CDR3 is built from 16 residues. CDR3 loop: CASSPPPGQGDYEQYF. Complete variable domain (other parts from reference TRBV28 and TRBJ2-7): DVKVTQSSRYLVKRTGEKVFLECVQDMDHENMFWYRQDPGLGLRLIYFSYDVKMKEKGDIPEGYSVSREKKERFSLILESASTNQTSMYLCASSPPPGQGDYEQYFGPGTRLTVT.

The chain combines TRBV6-2 or TRBV6-3 with TRBJ2-5; no DNA is available, so the TRBD1 call from TCRdb remains unchecked. CDR1 is MNHEY, CDR2 SVGEGT, per germline. This CDR3 is built from 14 residues. CDR3 amino acids: CASSYVVRGETQYF.

The chain has TRBV6-2 or TRBV6-3 and TRBJ2-5; TCRdb's D call, TRBD2, is unchecked because there is no DNA. Germline V CDR1 and CDR2: MNHEY, SVGEGT. The CDR3 contains 15 residues. The CDR3 loop reads CASSYSGRERETQYF.

The rearrangement links TRBV2 to TRBJ1-1; TCRdb picks TRBD1, but there is no DNA to check that call. Germline-derived CDR1 and CDR2 are SNHLY and FYNNEI. The CDR3 spans 15 residues. This CDR3 is CASLRAVGGNTEAFF.

The chain employs TRBV7-2 and TRBJ2-5. The germline gives CDR1 SGHTA, CDR2 FQGNSA. The CDR3 covers 14 residues. The CDR3 sequence is CASSSWVGQETQYF. The full variable domain, with the rest looked up from reference TRBV7-2 and TRBJ2-5, is GAGVSQSPSNKVTEKGKDVELRCDPISGHTALYWYRQSLGQGLEFLIYFQGNSAPDKSGLPSDRFSAERTGGSVSTLTIQRTQQEDSAVYLCASSSWVGQETQYFGPGTRLLVL.

The chain combines TRBV5-6 with TRBJ2-6. Germline assignment: CDR1 SGHDT and CDR2 YYEEEE. The CDR3 has 15 residues. CDR3 sequence: CASSLVGNGANVLTF.